This T cell receptor (beta chain) was sequenced for a study of beta chain features in type 1 diabetes. Overall study: Analysis included around 100 million sorted cells drawn from all samples.

Notes on the study in general: Shortening of TCRB CDR3s, moderate but significant, appeared in all four CD4+ subsets of Type 1 diabetes patients.

The investigators reverse transcribed all of the isolated RNA, so they sequenced expressed TCRB transcripts. Sequencing was performed with immunoSEQ multiplex PCR; in TCRdb, only in-frame clones are kept and a portion is missing. Here the sample spans 200,000 to 300,000 clones, roughly 15% being singletons. A word on this clone: The antigen remains undetermined.

CD4+ naive, central memory, regulatory and stem cell-like memory subsets were isolated by sorting on CD45RO/CCR7/CD25/CD127/CD95/CD27. This TCR was sampled from a woman in her thirties or forties in good health. Source material: naive CD4+ T cells from blood.

This CDR3 reads CASSEQGSPLYNEQFF. The CDR3 bases are TGTGCCAGCAGCGAACAGGGGTCACCTTTATACAATGAGCAGTTCTTC. The chain uses TRBV9 and TRBJ2-1; 7 bases fit TRBD1. Germline lookup yields CDR1 SGDLS and CDR2 YYNGEE. The junction had 10 bases not matched to a gene; V was cut back by 3 bases and J by 4 bases. The CDR3 sequence is 16 residues long. Full variable domain (rest looked up from reference TRBV9 and TRBJ2-1): DSGVTQTPKHLITATGQRVTLRCSPRSGDLSVYWYQQSLDQGLQFLIQYYNGEERAKGNILERFSAQQFPDLHSELNLSSLELGDSALYFCASSEQGSPLYNEQFFGPGTRLTVL.